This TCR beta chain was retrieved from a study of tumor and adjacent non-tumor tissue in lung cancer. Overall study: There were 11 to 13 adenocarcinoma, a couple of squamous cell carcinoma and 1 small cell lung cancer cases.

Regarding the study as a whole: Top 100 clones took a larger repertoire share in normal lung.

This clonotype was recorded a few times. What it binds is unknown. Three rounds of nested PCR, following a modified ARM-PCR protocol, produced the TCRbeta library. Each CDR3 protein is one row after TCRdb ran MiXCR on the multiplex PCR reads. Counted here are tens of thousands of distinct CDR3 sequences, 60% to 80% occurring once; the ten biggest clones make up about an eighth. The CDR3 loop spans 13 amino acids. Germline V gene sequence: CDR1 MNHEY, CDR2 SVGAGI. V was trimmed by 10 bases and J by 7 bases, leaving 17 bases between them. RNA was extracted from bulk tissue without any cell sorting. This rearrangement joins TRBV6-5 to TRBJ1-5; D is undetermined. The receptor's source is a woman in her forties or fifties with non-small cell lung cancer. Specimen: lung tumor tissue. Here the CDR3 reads CANTSIFFQPQHF. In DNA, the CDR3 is TGTGCCAACACCTCAATATTTTTCCAGCCCCAGCATTTT.